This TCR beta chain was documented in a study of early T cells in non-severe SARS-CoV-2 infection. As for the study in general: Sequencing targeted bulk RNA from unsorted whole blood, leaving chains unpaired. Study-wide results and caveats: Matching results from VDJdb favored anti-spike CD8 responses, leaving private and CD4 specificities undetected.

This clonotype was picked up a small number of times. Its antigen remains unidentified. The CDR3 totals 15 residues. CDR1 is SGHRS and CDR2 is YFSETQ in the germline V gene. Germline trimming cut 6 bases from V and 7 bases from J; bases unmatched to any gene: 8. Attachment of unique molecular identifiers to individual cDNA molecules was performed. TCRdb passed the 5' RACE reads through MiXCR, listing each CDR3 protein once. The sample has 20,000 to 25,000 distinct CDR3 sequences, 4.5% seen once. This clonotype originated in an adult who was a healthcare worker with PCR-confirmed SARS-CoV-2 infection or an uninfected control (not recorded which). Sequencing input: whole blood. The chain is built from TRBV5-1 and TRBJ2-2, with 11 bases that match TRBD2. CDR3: CASKTSGGFDGELFF. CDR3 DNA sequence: TGCGCCAGCAAAACTAGCGGGGGATTTGACGGGGAGCTGTTTTTT.